This TCR beta chain was identified in a study of T cell responses to AZD1222 COVID-19 vaccine. Sequencing used immunoSEQ multiplex PCR; TCRdb keeps in-frame clones, though not all of them. The sample yields about 76,000 clones, 90% seen once. V dropped 4 bases and J dropped 0; count of bases not matched to a gene: 4. The CDR3 loop spans 17 amino acids. Germline V lookup: CDR1 LGHDT, CDR2 YNNKEL (reference sequence). The chain joins TRBV3-1 (or the pseudogene TRBV3-2) to TRBJ2-2; 11 nucleotides agree with TRBD1. Material: peripheral blood, obtained on day 0 of AZD1222 vaccination. This TCR derives from an adult in good health. The CDR3 DNA is TGTGCCAGCAGCCGCCGGGACAGGGGGTCGAACACCGGGGAGCTGTTTTTT. This gives the protein CASSRRDRGSNTGELFF.